This entry lists 25 T cell receptor beta chains sequenced from one sample in a study of T-cell memory formation after mild COVID-19. TCRdb itself ran the 5' RACE reads through MiXCR, one entry per CDR3 protein. The profile covers under 300,000 distinct CDR3 sequences, with over 15% appearing a single time and 3.5% to 4% taken by the ten largest. What was sequenced was PBMCs or a T cell subset sorted from them (not recorded which). The source is a man between 18 and 29 years old who had mild COVID-19 (a few samples of this study predate the infection). Cell type and time point are not known.

This clonotype was detected only a few times. The rearrangement uses TRBV11-2 and TRBJ2-7; D remains ambiguous. The germline V gene encodes CDR1 SGHAT and CDR2 FQNNGV. The CDR3 runs to 12 residues. V gave up 5 bases and J gave up 5 bases, with 10 bases separating them. The CDR3 nucleotides read TGTGCCAGCAGCCCCCCGACAAACGAGCAGTACTTC. Translating gives CASSPPTNEQYF.

J is TRBJ1-1 and V is TRBV7-2; D may be TRBD1 (6 bases). The germline CDR1 and CDR2 sequences are SGHTA and FQGNSA. V was trimmed by 4 bases and J by 6 bases, leaving 12 bases between them. The CDR3 length is 13 residues. The CDR3 spells CASSSDRRAEAFF. The CDR3 coding sequence is TGTGCCAGCAGCTCCGACAGGAGGGCTGAAGCTTTCTTT.

This sequence joins TRBV7-2 and TRBJ1-1; D remains ambiguous. The germline gives CDR1 SGHTA, CDR2 FQGNSA. CDR3 length equals 17 residues. Trimming cost V 1 base and J 0 bases, with 15 bases left between them. CDR3 in DNA: TGTGCCAGCAGCTTAGGACAACTCCGAGCGATGAACACTGAAGCTTTCTTT. This translates into CASSLGQLRAMNTEAFF.

The chain carries TRBV6-2 or TRBV6-3 and TRBJ2-7; D might be TRBD1 (7 bases). CDR1 and CDR2 (germline): MNHEY, SVGEGT. With 5 bases removed from V and 5 bases from J, the gap between germline ends came to 10 bases. This CDR3 contains 12 residues. The CDR3 loop reads CASSPGGNEQYV. CDR3 coding DNA: TGTGCCAGCAGTCCAGGGGGGAACGAGCAGTACGTC.

This clonotype occurred a few times. This sequence joins TRBV5-1 and TRBJ2-2; tentatively, D is TRBD1 (5 bases). Germline V gene sequence: CDR1 SGHRS, CDR2 YFSETQ. The V and J ends lost 2 bases and 6 bases respectively, with 8 bases between them. The CDR3 totals 13 residues. CDR3 sequence (DNA): TGCGCCAGCAGCTTAGCAGGGCCCGGGGAGCTGTTTTTT. As protein: CASSLAGPGELFF.

A few counts support this clonotype. CDR3 amino acids: CASSPLITGTDTQYF. CDR3 DNA: TGTGCCAGCTCACCCCTGATAACGGGGACAGATACGCAGTATTTT. V is TRBV18 and J is TRBJ2-3; the D gene is possibly TRBD2 (5 bases). From germline, CDR1 is KGHSH and CDR2 LQKENI. CDR3 length equals 15 residues. V was trimmed by 3 bases and J by 3 bases, leaving 13 bases between them.

V usage is TRBV6-6 and J usage is TRBJ1-1; D ambiguous. Germline V gives CDR1 MNHNY, CDR2 SVGAGI (reference sequence). V shed 7 bases and J shed 0 bases, with 24 bases lying between them. This CDR3 comprises 18 residues. Here the CDR3 reads CASTRGLGAAPLNTEAFF. CDR3 nucleotides: TGTGCCAGCACCCGAGGACTTGGAGCGGCCCCCTTGAACACTGAAGCTTTCTTT.

The V call is TRBV4-1, the J call TRBJ2-7; D gene ambiguous. Trimming took off 4 bases at V and 6 bases at J, with 19 bases between the two ends. Germline V CDR1 and CDR2: MGHRA, YSYEKL. The CDR3 length is 15 residues. The CDR3 here is CASSPNILLRGEQYF. As DNA, the CDR3 is TGCGCCAGCAGCCCGAACATACTCCTCCGCGGCGAGCAGTACTTC.

This clonotype came up a few times. The rearrangement links TRBV4-1 to TRBJ2-2; the D gene is possibly TRBD2 (5 bases). Germline lookup yields CDR1 MGHRA and CDR2 YSYEKL. This CDR3 has 16 amino acids. Between the trimmed V and J ends, which lost 1 base and 3 bases, there was a span of 12 bases. This CDR3 reads CASSQVARADTGELFF. CDR3 sequence (DNA): TGCGCCAGCAGCCAAGTGGCGCGGGCAGACACCGGGGAGCTGTTTTTT.

The V and J genes are TRBV7-2 and TRBJ2-4, with 10 bases identical to TRBD1. The CDR3 extends over 13 amino acids. V shed 6 bases and J 8 bases; nucleotides not matched to a gene: 4. The germline V gene encodes CDR1 SGHTA and CDR2 FQGNSA. The CDR3 is CASSPDRGDIQYF. For the CDR3, the DNA is TGTGCCAGCAGTCCGGACAGGGGGGACATTCAGTACTTC. Variable domain in full (rest from reference TRBV7-2 and TRBJ2-4): GAGVSQSPSNKVTEKGKDVELRCDPISGHTALYWYRQSLGQGLEFLIYFQGNSAPDKSGLPSDRFSAERTGGSVSTLTIQRTQQEDSAVYLCASSPDRGDIQYFGAGTRLSVL.

This clonotype was seen only a few times. This sequence joins TRBV12-3 or TRBV12-4 and TRBJ1-2; D might be TRBD1 (5 bases). The CDR3 extends over 11 amino acids. V was clipped by 5 bases and J by 13 bases, with 14 bases between them. In nucleotides, the CDR3 is TGTGCCAGCAGTCCCCAGGGCTCCGGCACCTTC. Translated: CASSPQGSGTF.

This chain uses TRBV29-1 with TRBJ2-5; D uncertain. Germline CDR1 SQVTM, CDR2 ANQGSEA. V dropped 6 bases and J dropped 1 base, with 12 bases sitting between them. The length of the CDR3 is 13 residues. The CDR3 DNA is TGCAGCGTCAAAGCCAGGTTCCAAGAGACCCAGTACTTC. Translating gives CSVKARFQETQYF.

The CDR3 protein is CASSYRRGTDFTDTQYF. CDR3 coding DNA: TGTGCCAGCAGTTACAGGAGGGGGACGGACTTCACAGATACGCAGTATTTT. V and J are TRBV6-2 or TRBV6-3 and TRBJ2-3; D tentatively reads TRBD1 or TRBD2 (6 bases each). The germline V gene has CDR1 MNHEY and CDR2 SVGEGT. Trimming removed 2 bases from V and 2 bases from J, with 17 bases in between. This CDR3 comprises 17 residues.

There are many counts of this clonotype. The chain links TRBV7-9 to TRBJ2-1, with D unresolved. This CDR3 is 12 amino acids long. CDR1 and CDR2 (germline): SEHNR, FQNEAQ (reference sequence). V lost 5 bases to trimming and J lost 5 bases, with 7 bases between them. CDR3 sequence reads: CASSPDNNEQFF. DNA for the CDR3: TGTGCCAGCAGCCCTGACAACAATGAGCAGTTCTTC.

The rearrangement links TRBV5-1 to TRBJ2-7, with D perhaps matching TRBD2 (5 bases). CDR1 is SGHRS and CDR2 is YFSETQ in the germline V gene. The V gene lost 0 bases and the J gene lost 4 bases, with 14 bases spanning the gap. The CDR3 runs 15 residues. CDR3 sequence: CASSLGEQPVYEQYF. The CDR3 DNA sequence: TGCGCCAGCAGCTTGGGGGAGCAACCTGTGTACGAGCAGTACTTC. Variable domain in full (rest from reference TRBV5-1 and TRBJ2-7): KAGVTQTPRYLIKTRGQQVTLSCSPISGHRSVSWYQQTPGQGLQFLFEYFSETQRNKGNFPGRFSGRQFSNSRSEMNVSTLELGDSALYLCASSLGEQPVYEQYFGPGTRLTVT.

The chain employs TRBV6-2 or TRBV6-3 and TRBJ2-1, with a possible D match to TRBD2 (5 bases). Per germline, CDR1 MNHEY and CDR2 SVGEGT. The V end lost 6 bases, the J end lost 10 bases, and 13 bases lay between the germline ends. There are 12 residues in the CDR3. The CDR3 region has the DNA TGTGCCAGCAGCCGGACTTCGGGAGAGCAGTTCTTC. This gives the protein CASSRTSGEQFF.

This clonotype was found many times. This chain connects TRBV7-2 to TRBJ2-1; TRBD2 matches at 8 bases. V gave up 5 bases and J gave up 0 bases; unmatched junction bases: 3. CDR1 SGHTA and CDR2 FQGNSA come from the germline V gene. This CDR3 is built from 15 residues. CDR3 loop: CASSPLAGSYNEQFF. The DNA of the CDR3 is TGTGCCAGCAGCCCCCTAGCGGGCTCCTACAATGAGCAGTTCTTC. Variable domain in full (rest from reference TRBV7-2 and TRBJ2-1): GAGVSQSPSNKVTEKGKDVELRCDPISGHTALYWYRQSLGQGLEFLIYFQGNSAPDKSGLPSDRFSAERTGGSVSTLTIQRTQQEDSAVYLCASSPLAGSYNEQFFGPGTRLTVL.

Only a few counts were recorded for this clonotype. The J gene is TRBJ2-5, the V gene TRBV5-1, with TRBD2 matching 7 bases. Germline V CDR1 and CDR2: SGHRS, YFSETQ. V shed 4 bases and J 9 bases; nucleotides not matched to a gene: 12. This CDR3 has 14 residues. The CDR3 here is CASSPETSLGAQYF. The CDR3 region has the DNA TGCGCCAGCAGCCCAGAGACTAGCTTGGGGGCCCAGTACTTC.

The chain links TRBV28 to TRBJ1-2; no clear D. Germline lookup yields CDR1 MDHEN and CDR2 SYDVKM. The CDR3 is made up of 13 amino acids. The V and J ends lost 6 bases and 2 bases respectively, with 10 bases between them. The CDR3: CASRGTENYGYTF. The CDR3 DNA sequence: TGTGCCAGCAGAGGTACAGAAAACTATGGCTACACCTTC.

This chain links TRBV6-2 or TRBV6-3 with TRBJ1-2; D gene unclear. Trimming took off 0 bases at V and 3 bases at J, with 5 bases between the two ends. This CDR3 is built from 13 residues. Germline loops: CDR1 MNHEY, CDR2 SVGEGT. CDR3 sequence reads: CASSYSADYGYTF. CDR3 nucleotide sequence: TGTGCCAGCAGTTACTCGGCTGACTATGGCTACACCTTC.

The CDR3 nucleotides are TGCAGTGCGGACACGGGCAGCTCTGGAAACACCATATATTTT. Translated: CSADTGSSGNTIYF. The chain recombines TRBV20-1 with TRBJ1-3, with D perhaps matching TRBD1 (5 bases). V lost 6 bases and J lost 0, with 12 bases in between. CDR1 is DFQATT, CDR2 SNEGSKA, per germline (reference sequence). The CDR3 has 14 residues.

V gene TRBV6-4 combines with J gene TRBJ2-3; D may be TRBD1 or TRBD2 (5 bases each). CDR1 MRHNA and CDR2 SNTAGT come from the germline V gene. Trimming took 5 bases from V and 4 from J, leaving 19 bases between them. This CDR3 comprises 16 residues. CDR3 in DNA: TGTGCCAGCAGTAAAACGTGGGGACGAGTCCCAGATACGCAGTATTTT. Encoded protein: CASSKTWGRVPDTQYF.

There are a few counts of this clonotype. The CDR3 DNA sequence: TGTGCCAGTTATAGCGTGGGAGGCGGAGAGACCCAGTACTTC. Protein product: CASYSVGGGETQYF. The chain carries TRBV2 and TRBJ2-5; D might be TRBD2 (6 bases). Looked up from germline, CDR1 is SNHLY and CDR2 is FYNNEI. The CDR3 sequence is 14 residues long. Trimming cost V 9 bases and J 4 bases, with 18 bases left between them.

This chain connects TRBV7-9 to TRBJ1-1, with 7 bases aligning to TRBD1. CDR1 SEHNR and CDR2 FQNEAQ come from the germline V gene (reference sequence). Trimming took 5 bases from V and 7 from J; bases not matched to a gene: 13. The CDR3 runs 15 residues. As DNA, the CDR3 is TGTGCCAGCAGCAAAAGGGGGCCCTCAGGCGGTGAAGCTTTCTTT. Amino acid sequence: CASSKRGPSGGEAFF.

This clonotype was detected a few times. This chain uses TRBV6-5 with TRBJ2-7; 7 bases are a match to TRBD2. Per germline, CDR1 MNHEY and CDR2 SVGAGI. The CDR3 extends over 16 amino acids. J was trimmed by 2 bases and V by 0 bases; bases with no gene match: 7. Here the CDR3 DNA reads TGTGCCAGCAGTTACTCGAGCGCGGGAGCTGCCTACGAGCAGTACGTC. It yields the protein CASSYSSAGAAYEQYV.